The clone carrying this T cell receptor (beta chain) was seen at least ten times. Its cognate antigen is unknown. The TCR beta CDR3 regions underwent amplification using RNA transcripts as the source. When the TCR CDR3 underwent first-round RT-PCR, the HTBI primer set was used. Using its own MiXCR run on the multiplex PCR reads, TCRdb lists one record per CDR3 protein. The sample lists about 280,000 distinct CDR3 sequences, under 30% occurring once. V lost 0 bases and J 7 bases, leaving 12 bases between the germline ends. The CDR3 length is 14 residues. This sample is part of a study of T cells in Graves' hyperthyroidism and ophthalmopathy. Whole-study context: Pretreatment peripheral blood was obtained at initial diagnosis.

Study observations and caveats: Most expanded thyroid clonotypes above 0.001 recurred in blood.

The chain combines TRBV12-3 or TRBV12-4 with TRBJ2-5, with D tentatively TRBD1 (6 bases). The TCR sequence derives from a man aged 35 to 55 with Graves' hyperthyroidism that later progressed to Graves' ophthalmopathy. The specimen sequenced was blood. CDR3 in amino acids: CASSLASRGTTQYF. In DNA, the CDR3 is TGTGCCAGCAGTTTAGCTTCCAGGGGAACGACCCAGTACTTC.